The 3 T cell receptor beta chains below come from one sample, sequenced in a study of blood T cell repertoires in COVID-19. Sequencing was performed with immunoSEQ multiplex PCR; in TCRdb, only in-frame clones are kept and a portion is missing. Found here are around 450,000 clones, roughly 89% of them singletons; the top ten hold over 4%. Sequenced input: peripheral blood. All receptors derive from a woman in her 30s with acute or convalescent COVID-19.

The rearrangement uses TRBV4-1 and TRBJ2-7; D gene ambiguous. The ends were cut back, 2 bases at V and 3 bases at J, with 8 bases in the middle. Germline CDR1 and CDR2: MGHRA and YSYEKL. The CDR3 totals 13 residues. CDR3 protein: CASSQSRLYEQYF. Here the CDR3 DNA reads TGCGCCAGCAGCCAATCGCGACTCTACGAGCAGTACTTC.

The rearrangement joins TRBV11-2 to TRBJ1-1; 10 bases fit TRBD1. Trimming removed 0 bases from V and 1 base from J; junction bases left unmatched: 5. Per germline, CDR1 SGHAT and CDR2 FQNNGV. The CDR3 has 17 amino acids. CDR3 loop: CASSLDRRTGGNTEAFF. DNA for the CDR3: TGTGCCAGCAGCTTAGACCGAAGGACAGGGGGGAACACTGAAGCTTTCTTT. Using reference TRBV11-2 and TRBJ1-1 for the parts outside the CDR3, the full variable domain is EAGVAQSPRYKIIEKRQSVAFWCNPISGHATLYWYQQILGQGPKLLIQFQNNGVVDDSQLPKDRFSAERLKGVDSTLKIQPAKLEDSAVYLCASSLDRRTGGNTEAFFGQGTRLTVV.

The chain carries TRBV15 and TRBJ1-6; 7 bases fit TRBD1. V lost 5 bases, J lost 10 bases, and 8 bases stayed unmatched. Germline V CDR1 and CDR2: LNHNV, YYDKDF (reference sequence). The CDR3 extends over 14 amino acids. In DNA form, the CDR3 reads TGTGCCACCAGCGGGTACAGGGGTGGGTCACCCCTCCACTTT. It codes for CATSGYRGGSPLHF.